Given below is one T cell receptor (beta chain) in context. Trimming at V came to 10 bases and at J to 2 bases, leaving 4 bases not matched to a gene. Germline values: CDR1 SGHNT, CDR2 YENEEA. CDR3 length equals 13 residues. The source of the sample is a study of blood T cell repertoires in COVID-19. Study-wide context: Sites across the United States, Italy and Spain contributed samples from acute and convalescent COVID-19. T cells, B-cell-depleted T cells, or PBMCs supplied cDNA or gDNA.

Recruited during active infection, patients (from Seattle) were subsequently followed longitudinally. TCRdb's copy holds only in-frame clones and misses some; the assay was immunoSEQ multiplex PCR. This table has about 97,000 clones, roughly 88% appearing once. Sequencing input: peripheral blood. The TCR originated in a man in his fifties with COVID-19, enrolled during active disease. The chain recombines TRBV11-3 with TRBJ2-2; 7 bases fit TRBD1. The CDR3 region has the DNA TGTGCCACCGGGACAGATAACACCGGGGAGCTGTTTTTT. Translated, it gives CATGTDNTGELFF.